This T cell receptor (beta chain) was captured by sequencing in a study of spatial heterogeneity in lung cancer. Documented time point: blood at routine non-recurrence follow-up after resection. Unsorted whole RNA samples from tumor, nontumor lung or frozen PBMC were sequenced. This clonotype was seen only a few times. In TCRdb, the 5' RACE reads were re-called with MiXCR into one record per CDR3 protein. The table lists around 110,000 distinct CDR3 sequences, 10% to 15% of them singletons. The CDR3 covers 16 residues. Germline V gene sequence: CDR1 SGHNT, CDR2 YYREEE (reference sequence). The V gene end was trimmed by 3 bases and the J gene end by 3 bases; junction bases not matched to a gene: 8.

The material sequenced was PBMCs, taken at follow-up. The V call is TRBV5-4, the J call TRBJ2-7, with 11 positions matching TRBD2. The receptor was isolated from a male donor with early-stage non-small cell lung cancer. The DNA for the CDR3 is TGTGCCAGCAGCTATGGCGGGACTAGCGGAGTCTACGAGCAGTACTTC. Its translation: CASSYGGTSGVYEQYF.